This T cell receptor beta chain emerged from a study of blood T cell repertoires in COVID-19. Some clones are missing from TCRdb's copy, which holds only in-frame ones; the method was immunoSEQ multiplex PCR. The data show some 65,000 clones, roughly 80% seen once. This CDR3 is 14 amino acids long. CDR1 is SNHLY, CDR2 FYNNEI, per germline. Between the trimmed V and J ends, which lost 3 bases and 5 bases, there was a span of 13 bases. The receptor's source is a woman in her 70s with acute or convalescent COVID-19. The sample consisted of peripheral blood. The chain couples TRBV2 to TRBJ2-5; D not resolved. CDR3 in DNA: TGTGCCAGCAGTGAGAATGGAGTCGGGGAGACCCAGTACTTC. Amino acid sequence: CASSENGVGETQYF.